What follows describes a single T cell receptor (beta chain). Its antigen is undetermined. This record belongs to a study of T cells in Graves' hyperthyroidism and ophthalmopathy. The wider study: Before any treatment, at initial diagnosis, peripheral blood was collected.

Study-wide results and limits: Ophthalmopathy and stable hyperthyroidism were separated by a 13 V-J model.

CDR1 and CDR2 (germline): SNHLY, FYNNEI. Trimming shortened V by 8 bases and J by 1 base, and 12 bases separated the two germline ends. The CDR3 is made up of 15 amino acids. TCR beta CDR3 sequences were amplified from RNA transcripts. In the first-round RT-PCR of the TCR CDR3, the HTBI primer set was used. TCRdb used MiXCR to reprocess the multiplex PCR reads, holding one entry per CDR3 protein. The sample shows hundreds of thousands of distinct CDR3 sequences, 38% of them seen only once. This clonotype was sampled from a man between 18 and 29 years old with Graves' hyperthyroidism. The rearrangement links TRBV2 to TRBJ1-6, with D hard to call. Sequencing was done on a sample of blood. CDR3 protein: CASSKHGSYNSPLHF. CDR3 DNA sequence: TGTGCCAGCTCCAAGCATGGATCCTATAATTCACCCCTCCACTTT.